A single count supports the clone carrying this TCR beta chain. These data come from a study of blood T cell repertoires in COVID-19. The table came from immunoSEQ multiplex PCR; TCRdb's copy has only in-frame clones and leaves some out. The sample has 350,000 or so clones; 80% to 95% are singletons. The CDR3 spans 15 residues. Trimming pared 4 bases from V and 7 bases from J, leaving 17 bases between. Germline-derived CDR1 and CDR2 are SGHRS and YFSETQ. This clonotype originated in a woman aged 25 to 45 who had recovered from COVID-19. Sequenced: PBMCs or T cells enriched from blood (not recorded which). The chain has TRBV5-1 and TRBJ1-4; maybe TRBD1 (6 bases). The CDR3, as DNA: TGCGCCAGCAGCGCGGGAGGGGGAAGTGGTGAAAAACTGTTTTTT. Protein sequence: CASSAGGGSGEKLFF.